What follows is one T cell receptor (beta chain) and its context. Its binding antigen is unknown. No base qualities exist here, and no much larger clone lies one base off it. To sequence the TCRbeta CDR3 region, genomic DNA was isolated from the sorted cells. TCRbeta CDR3 regions were sequenced using the immunoSEQ Assay. TCRdb provides this immuneACCESS table in a form limited to in-frame rearrangements. Some clones are lacking; in checked studies, under half of them reflect an unresolved V gene, and why the rest are absent is not known. Present in this sample are approximately 97,000 clones, 70% to 90% of which were seen just once. Over 4.5% of the sample goes to the ten largest clones. V is shortened by 4 bases, J by 7 bases, and the region joining them spans 14 bases. According to the germline V gene (reference sequence), CDR1 reads MNHEY and CDR2 reads SMNVEV. Including the terminal cysteine and phenylalanine, the CDR3 comprises 14 residues. Only the CDR3 portion is preserved as DNA: 42 bases, with reading frame beginning at the first base.

The sample comes from a study of OX40 agonist ivuxolimab in advanced cancers. For the study in its entirety: Ivuxolimab, which targeted the costimulatory receptor OX40 (CD134), was an agonistic, fully human IgG2 monoclonal antibody. Intravenous ivuxolimab was administered to patients every 2 weeks at six dose levels: 0.01, 0.1, 0.3, 1.5, 3 and 10 mg/kg. Of the roughly 52 dose-escalation patients, hepatocellular carcinoma was present in some 19, melanoma in approximately 15, renal cell carcinoma in 9 and head and neck cancer in 9. The dose-escalation cohort was over 70% male with a mean age of approximately 60 years, ranging from roughly 23 to 85. Patients were allowed to have had prior anti-PD-1, anti-PD-L1 or anti-CTLA-4 therapy, and around 40% of the dose-escalation patients had previously received checkpoint inhibitors. Three dose-escalation patients achieved partial responses, one with hepatocellular carcinoma and two with cutaneous melanoma. The purpose of peripheral TCRbeta sequencing was to test whether ivuxolimab changed TCR sequence diversity and led to clonal T-cell expansion. The paper reports the monotherapy dose-escalation portion (N ≈ 50 patients) of the phase I ivuxolimab trial. What the authors observed across the whole study: In partial responders in the 0.1-3.0 mg/kg groups, normalized peripheral clonal expansion was found to be among the lowest, especially among CD8+ T cells. After ivuxolimab, expanded clones were on average more numerous among CD8+ T cells than among CD4+ T cells. Low levels of normalized T-cell clonal expansion were also seen in some patients who did not respond. Antigen specificity was not determined for the clonally expanded peripheral T cells. At doses from 0.1 to 3.0 mg/kg, clonal expansion was seen in both CD4+ and CD8+ blood T cells between baseline and week 6.

Patients with a history of autoimmune disease or receiving systemic immunosuppression were excluded from the trial. Peripheral blood for TCR sequencing was drawn from every dose cohort at baseline, at cycle 4 day 1 and at cycle 7 day 1. The samples were taken from a phase I, first-in-human, multicenter, open-label dose-escalation trial of ivuxolimab. Adults with locally advanced or metastatic melanoma, renal cell, hepatocellular, or head and neck squamous cell carcinoma were enrolled in the trial. Before TCR sequencing, CD4+ T cells and CD8+ T cells from peripheral blood were sorted into separate populations.

This TCR was sampled from an adult with an advanced solid tumor such as melanoma, head and neck, liver or kidney cancer. Sequencing used CD4+ or CD8+ T cells sorted from blood, obtained in a trial of the OX40 agonist ivuxolimab. Recombination connected TRBV27 to TRBJ1-5, with TRBD1 perhaps the D gene, on 6 matching bases. Read as DNA, the sequence is TGTGCCAGCAGTTATCAGGGGTTCAGCCAGCCCCAGCATTTT. It encodes CASSYQGFSQPQHF.